This entry describes one T cell receptor beta chain. What it recognizes is unknown. These data come from a study of shared clonotypes between healthy human individuals. Study outcomes and limitations: Between a few donors, naive CD4 clonotypes were shared at a level of about 5%. The low donor count limited represented genetic and exposure-history diversity.

This CDR3 is 14 amino acids long. The germline CDR1 and CDR2 sequences are SEHNR and FQNEAQ (reference sequence). Deletions cut 2 bases from V and 1 base from J, with 8 bases between. The run depth of the assay was deep. TCRdb's copy holds only in-frame clones and misses some; the assay was immunoSEQ multiplex PCR. The data show 2 million to 2.5 million clones, 90% to 97% seen once. The chain employs TRBV7-9 and TRBJ1-1; no clear D. Sequenced sample: naive CD4+ T cells sorted from blood. Subset reported: CD45RA+ positively selected. The clonotype was recovered from a man between 18 and 35 years old in good health. The DNA for the CDR3 is TGTGCCAGCAGCTTAATTGGCAAGAACACTGAAGCTTTCTTT. Its protein product is CASSLIGKNTEAFF.